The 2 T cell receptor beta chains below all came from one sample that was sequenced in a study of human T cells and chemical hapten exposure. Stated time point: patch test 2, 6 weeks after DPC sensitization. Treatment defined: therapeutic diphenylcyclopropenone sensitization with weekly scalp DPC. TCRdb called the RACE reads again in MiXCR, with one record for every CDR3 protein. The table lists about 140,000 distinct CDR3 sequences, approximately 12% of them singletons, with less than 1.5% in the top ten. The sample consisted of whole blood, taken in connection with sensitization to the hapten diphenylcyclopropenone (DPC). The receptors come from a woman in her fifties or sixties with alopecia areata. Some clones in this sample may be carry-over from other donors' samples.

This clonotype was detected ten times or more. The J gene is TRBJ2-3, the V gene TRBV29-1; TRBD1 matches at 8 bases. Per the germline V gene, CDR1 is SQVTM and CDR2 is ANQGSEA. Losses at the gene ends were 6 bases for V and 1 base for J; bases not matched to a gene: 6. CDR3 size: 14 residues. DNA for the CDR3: TGCAGCGTGAACCCGGGACAGGGCACAGATACGCAGTATTTT. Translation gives CSVNPGQGTDTQYF.

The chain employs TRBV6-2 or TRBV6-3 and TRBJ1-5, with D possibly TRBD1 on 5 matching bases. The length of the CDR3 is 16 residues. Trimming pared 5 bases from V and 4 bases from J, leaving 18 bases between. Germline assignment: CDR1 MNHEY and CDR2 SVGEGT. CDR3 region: CASSNWDLSQNQPQHF. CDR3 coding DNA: TGTGCCAGCAGTAACTGGGACTTAAGTCAGAATCAGCCCCAGCATTTT.